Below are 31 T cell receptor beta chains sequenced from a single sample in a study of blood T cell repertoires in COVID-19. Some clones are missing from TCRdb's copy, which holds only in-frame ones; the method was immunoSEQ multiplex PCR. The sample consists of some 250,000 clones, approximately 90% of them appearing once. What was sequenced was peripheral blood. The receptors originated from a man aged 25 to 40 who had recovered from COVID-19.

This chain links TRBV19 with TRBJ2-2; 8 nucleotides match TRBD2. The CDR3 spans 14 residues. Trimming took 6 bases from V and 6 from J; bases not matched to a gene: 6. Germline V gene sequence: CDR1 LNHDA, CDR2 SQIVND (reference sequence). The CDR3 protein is CASRGIAGPGELFF. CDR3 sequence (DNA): TGTGCCAGTAGGGGAATAGCGGGGCCCGGGGAGCTGTTTTTT. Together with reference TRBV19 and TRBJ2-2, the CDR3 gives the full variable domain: DGGITQSPKYLFRKEGQNVTLSCEQNLNHDAMYWYRQDPGQGLRLIYYSQIVNDFQKGDIAEGYSVSREKKESFPLTVTSAQKNPTAFYLCASRGIAGPGELFFGEGSRLTVL.

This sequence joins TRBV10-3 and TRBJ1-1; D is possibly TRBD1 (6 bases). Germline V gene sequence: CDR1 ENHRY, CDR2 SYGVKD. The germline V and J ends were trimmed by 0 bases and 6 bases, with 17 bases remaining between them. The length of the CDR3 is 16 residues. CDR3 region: CAISESRGRGGSEAFF. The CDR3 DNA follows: TGTGCCATCAGTGAGTCGAGGGGCAGGGGTGGCTCTGAAGCTTTCTTT.

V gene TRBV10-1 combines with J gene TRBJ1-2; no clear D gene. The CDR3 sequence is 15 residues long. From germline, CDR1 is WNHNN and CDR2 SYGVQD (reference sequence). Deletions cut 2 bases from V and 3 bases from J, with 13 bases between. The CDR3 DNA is TGCGCCAGCAGTGAGACGGGAGGAGCTGACTATGGCTACACCTTC. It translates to CASSETGGADYGYTF.

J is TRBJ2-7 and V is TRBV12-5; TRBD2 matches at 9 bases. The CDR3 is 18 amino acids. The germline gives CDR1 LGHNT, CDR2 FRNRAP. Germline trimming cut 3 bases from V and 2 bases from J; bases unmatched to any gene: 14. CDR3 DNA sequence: TGTGCTAGTGGTTTCCTACCCGTCTTAGCGGGGGTCCCCTACGAGCAGTACTTC. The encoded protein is CASGFLPVLAGVPYEQYF.

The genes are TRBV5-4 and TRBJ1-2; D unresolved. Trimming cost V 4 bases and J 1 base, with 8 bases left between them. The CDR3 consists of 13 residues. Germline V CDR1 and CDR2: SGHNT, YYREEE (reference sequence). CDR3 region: CASSLRSNYGYTF. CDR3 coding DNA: TGTGCCAGCAGCCTACGGAGTAACTATGGCTACACCTTC.

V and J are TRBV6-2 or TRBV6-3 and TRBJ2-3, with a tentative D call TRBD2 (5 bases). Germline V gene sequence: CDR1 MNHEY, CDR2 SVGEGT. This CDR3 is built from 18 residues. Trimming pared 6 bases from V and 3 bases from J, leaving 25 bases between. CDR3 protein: CASSIRETLAGETDTQYF. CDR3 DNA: TGTGCCAGCAGCATAAGGGAGACGCTAGCCGGGGAGACAGATACGCAGTATTTT.

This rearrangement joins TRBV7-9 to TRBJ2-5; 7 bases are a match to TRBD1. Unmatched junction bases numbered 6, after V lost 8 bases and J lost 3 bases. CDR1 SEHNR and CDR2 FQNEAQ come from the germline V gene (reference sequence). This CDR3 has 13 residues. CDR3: CASAKGQKETQYF. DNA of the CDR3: TGTGCCAGCGCAAAGGGACAGAAAGAGACCCAGTACTTC. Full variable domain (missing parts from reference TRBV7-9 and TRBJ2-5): DTGVSQNPRHKITKRGQNVTFRCDPISEHNRLYWYRQTLGQGPEFLTYFQNEAQLEKSRLLSDRFSAERPKGSFSTLEIQRTEQGDSAMYLCASAKGQKETQYFGPGTRLLVL.

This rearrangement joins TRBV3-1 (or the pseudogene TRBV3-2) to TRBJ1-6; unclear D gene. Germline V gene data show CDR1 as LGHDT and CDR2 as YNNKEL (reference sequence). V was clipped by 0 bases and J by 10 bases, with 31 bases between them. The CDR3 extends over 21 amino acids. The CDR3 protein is CASSQDTSPFIYWREWSPLHF. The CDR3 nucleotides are TGTGCCAGCAGCCAAGATACCTCCCCCTTCATCTACTGGAGGGAATGGTCACCCCTCCACTTT.

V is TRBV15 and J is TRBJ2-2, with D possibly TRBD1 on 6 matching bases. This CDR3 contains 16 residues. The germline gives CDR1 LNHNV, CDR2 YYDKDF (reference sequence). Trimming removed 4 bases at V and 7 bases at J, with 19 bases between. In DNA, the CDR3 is TGTGCCACCAGCACCCTCGGGACAAGGTTTTACGGGGAGCTGTTTTTT. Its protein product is CATSTLGTRFYGELFF.

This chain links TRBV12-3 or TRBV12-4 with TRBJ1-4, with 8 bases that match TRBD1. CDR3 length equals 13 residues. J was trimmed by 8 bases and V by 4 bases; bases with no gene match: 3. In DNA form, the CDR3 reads TGTGCCAGCAGTTCGGACAGGGTGGAAAAACTGTTTTTT. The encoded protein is CASSSDRVEKLFF.

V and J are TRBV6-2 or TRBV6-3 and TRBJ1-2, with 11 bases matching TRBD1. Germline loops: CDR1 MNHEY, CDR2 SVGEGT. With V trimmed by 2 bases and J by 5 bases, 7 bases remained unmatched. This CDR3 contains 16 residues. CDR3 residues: CASSYRRTGGGYGYTF. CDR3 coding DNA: TGTGCCAGCAGTTACCGTAGGACAGGGGGCGGATATGGCTACACCTTC.

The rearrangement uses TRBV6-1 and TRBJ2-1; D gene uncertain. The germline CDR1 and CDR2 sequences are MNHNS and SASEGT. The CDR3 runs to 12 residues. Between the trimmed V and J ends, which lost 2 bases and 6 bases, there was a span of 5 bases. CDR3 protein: CASSEQVNEQFF. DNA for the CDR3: TGTGCCAGCAGTGAACAGGTCAATGAGCAGTTCTTC.

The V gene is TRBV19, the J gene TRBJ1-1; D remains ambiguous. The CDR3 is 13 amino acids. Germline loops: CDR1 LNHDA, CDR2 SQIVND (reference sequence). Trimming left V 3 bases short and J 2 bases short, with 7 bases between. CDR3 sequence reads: CASSIIENTEAFF. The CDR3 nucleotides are TGTGCCAGTAGTATTATAGAAAACACTGAAGCTTTCTTT.

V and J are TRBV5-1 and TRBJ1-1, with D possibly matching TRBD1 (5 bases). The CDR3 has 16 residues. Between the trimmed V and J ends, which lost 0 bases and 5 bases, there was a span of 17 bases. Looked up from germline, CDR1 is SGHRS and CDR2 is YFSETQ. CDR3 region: CASSLVLSGDGTEAFF. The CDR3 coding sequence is TGCGCCAGCAGCTTGGTTCTCTCGGGGGATGGTACTGAAGCTTTCTTT.

The CDR3 nucleotides read TGTGCCAGCAGCCCGCCGGAGGAGCGGGAAGCTTTCTTT. This translates into CASSPPEEREAFF. The chain employs TRBV6-6 and TRBJ1-1; D not resolved. V gave up 6 bases and J gave up 8 bases, with 16 bases separating them. CDR3 length: 13 residues. Germline CDR1 and CDR2: MNHNY and SVGAGI (reference sequence).

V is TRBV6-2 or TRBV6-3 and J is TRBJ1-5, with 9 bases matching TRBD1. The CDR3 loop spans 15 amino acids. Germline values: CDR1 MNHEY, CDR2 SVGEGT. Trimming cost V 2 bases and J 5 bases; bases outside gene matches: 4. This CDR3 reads CASSYEDRGYQPQHF. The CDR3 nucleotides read TGTGCCAGCAGTTACGAGGACAGGGGTTATCAGCCCCAGCATTTT.

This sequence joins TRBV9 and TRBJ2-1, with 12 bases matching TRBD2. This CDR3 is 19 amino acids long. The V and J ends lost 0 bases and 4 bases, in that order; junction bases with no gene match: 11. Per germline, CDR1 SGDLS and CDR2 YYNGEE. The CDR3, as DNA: TGTGCCAGCAGCGTAGCTGGGCTAGCGGGGGGGACTACTTACAATGAGCAGTTCTTC. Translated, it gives CASSVAGLAGGTTYNEQFF.

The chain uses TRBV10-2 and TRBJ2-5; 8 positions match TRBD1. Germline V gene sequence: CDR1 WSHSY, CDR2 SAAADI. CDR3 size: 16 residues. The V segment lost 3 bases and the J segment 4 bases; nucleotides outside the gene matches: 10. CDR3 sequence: CASSEFGQGIGETQYF. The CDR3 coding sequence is TGCGCCAGCAGTGAATTCGGACAGGGAATAGGAGAGACCCAGTACTTC.

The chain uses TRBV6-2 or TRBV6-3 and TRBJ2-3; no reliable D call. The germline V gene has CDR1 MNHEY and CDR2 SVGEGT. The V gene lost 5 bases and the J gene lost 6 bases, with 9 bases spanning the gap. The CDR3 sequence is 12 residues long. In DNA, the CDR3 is TGTGCCAGCAGTGCACTTCGGGATACGCAGTATTTT. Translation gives CASSALRDTQYF.

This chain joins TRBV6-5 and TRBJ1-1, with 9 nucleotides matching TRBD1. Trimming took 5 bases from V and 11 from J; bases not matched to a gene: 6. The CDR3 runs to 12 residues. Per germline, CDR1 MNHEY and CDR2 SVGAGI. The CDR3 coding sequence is TGTGCCAGCAGTCCCGGGGACAGGGAGGCTTTCTTT. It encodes CASSPGDREAFF.

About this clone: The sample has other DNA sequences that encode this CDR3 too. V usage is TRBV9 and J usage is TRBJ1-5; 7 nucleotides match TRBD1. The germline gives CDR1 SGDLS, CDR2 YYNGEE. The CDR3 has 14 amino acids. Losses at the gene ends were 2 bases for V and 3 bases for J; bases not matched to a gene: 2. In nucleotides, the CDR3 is TGTGCCAGCAGCGTTGGGACAGACAATCAGCCCCAGCATTTT. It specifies CASSVGTDNQPQHF.

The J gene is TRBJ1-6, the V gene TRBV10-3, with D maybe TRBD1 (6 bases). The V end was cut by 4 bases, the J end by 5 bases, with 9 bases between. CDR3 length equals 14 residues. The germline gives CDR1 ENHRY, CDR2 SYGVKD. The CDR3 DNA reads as TGTGCCATCAGTGTACAGGGTAATAATTCACCCCTCCACTTT. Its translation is CAISVQGNNSPLHF.

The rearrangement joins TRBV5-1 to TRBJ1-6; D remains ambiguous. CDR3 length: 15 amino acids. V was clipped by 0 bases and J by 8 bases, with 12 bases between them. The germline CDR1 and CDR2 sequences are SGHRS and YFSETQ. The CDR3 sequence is CASSLEAGLYSPLHF. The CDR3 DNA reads TGCGCCAGCAGCTTGGAGGCGGGTCTCTATTCACCCCTCCACTTT. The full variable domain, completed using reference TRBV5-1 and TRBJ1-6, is KAGVTQTPRYLIKTRGQQVTLSCSPISGHRSVSWYQQTPGQGLQFLFEYFSETQRNKGNFPGRFSGRQFSNSRSEMNVSTLELGDSALYLCASSLEAGLYSPLHFGNGTRLTVT.

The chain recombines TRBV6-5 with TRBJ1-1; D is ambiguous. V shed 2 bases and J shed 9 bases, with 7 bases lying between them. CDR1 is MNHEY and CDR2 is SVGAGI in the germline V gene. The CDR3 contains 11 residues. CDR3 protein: CASSYTGKAFF. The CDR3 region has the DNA TGTGCCAGCAGTTACACCGGGAAAGCTTTCTTT.

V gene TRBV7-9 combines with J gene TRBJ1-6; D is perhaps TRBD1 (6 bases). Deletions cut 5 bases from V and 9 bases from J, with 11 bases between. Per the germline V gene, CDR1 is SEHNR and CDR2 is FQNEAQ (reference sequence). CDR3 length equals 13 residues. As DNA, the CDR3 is TGTGCCAGCAGCCCACAGGGTGCTTCACCCCTCCACTTT. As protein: CASSPQGASPLHF.

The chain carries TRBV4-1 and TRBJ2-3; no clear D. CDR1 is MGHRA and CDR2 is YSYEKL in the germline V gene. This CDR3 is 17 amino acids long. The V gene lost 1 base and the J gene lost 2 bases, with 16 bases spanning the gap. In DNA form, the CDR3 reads TGCGCCAGCAGCCAAGTGGGTGGCCGAGGCGACACAGATACGCAGTATTTT. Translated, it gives CASSQVGGRGDTDTQYF.

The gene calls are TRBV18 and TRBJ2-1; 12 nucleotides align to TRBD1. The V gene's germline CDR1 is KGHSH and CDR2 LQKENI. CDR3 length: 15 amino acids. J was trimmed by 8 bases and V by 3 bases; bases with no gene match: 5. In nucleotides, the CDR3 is TGTGCCAGCTCACCCGGGACAGGGGGCTGGGATGAGCAGTTCTTC. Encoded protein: CASSPGTGGWDEQFF. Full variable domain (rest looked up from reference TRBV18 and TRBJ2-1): NAGVMQNPRHLVRRRGQEARLRCSPMKGHSHVYWYRQLPEEGLKFMVYLQKENIIDESGMPKERFSAEFPKEGPSILRIQQVVRGDSAAYFCASSPGTGGWDEQFFGPGTRLTVL.

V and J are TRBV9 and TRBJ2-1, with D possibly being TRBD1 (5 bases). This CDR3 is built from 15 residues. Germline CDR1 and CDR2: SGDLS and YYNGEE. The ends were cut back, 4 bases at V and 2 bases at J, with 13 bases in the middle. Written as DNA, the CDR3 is TGTGCCAGCAGCCAAATCTTGACAGCCTACAATGAGCAGTTCTTC. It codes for CASSQILTAYNEQFF.

CDR3 bases: TGTGCCAGCAATTTAGAAGGGACAGTCAACTATGGCTACACCTTC. Protein sequence: CASNLEGTVNYGYTF. The rearrangement uses TRBV11-2 and TRBJ1-2; 7 nucleotides match TRBD1. V lost 7 bases to trimming and J lost 2 bases; unmatched junction nucleotides: 10. CDR1 is SGHAT and CDR2 is FQNNGV in the germline V gene. This CDR3 region has 15 residues.

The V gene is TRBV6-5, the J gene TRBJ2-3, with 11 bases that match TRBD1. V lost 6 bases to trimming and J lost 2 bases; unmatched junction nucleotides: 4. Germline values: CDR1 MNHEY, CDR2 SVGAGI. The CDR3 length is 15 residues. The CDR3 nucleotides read TGTGCCAGCAGCTCGGGACAGGGGGTCACAGATACGCAGTATTTT. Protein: CASSSGQGVTDTQYF.

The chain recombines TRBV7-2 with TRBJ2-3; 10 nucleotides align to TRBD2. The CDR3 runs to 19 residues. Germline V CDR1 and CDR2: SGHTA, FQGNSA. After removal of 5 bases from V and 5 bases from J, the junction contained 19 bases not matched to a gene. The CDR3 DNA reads TGTGCCAGCAGCCTAGAGGCTAGCGGGGGACGGACCGCCGGAGATACGCAGTATTTT. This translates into CASSLEASGGRTAGDTQYF.